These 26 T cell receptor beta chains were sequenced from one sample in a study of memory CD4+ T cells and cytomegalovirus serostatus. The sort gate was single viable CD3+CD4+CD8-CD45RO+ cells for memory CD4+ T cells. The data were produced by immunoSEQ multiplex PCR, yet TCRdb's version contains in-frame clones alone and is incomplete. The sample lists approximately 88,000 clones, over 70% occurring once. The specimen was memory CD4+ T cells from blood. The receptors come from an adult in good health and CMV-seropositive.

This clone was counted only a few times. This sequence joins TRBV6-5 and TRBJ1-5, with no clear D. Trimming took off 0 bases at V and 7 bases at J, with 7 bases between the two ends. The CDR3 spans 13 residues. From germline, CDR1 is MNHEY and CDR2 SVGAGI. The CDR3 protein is CASSYSPGQPQHF. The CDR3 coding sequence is TGTGCCAGCAGTTACTCGCCGGGGCAGCCCCAGCATTTT.

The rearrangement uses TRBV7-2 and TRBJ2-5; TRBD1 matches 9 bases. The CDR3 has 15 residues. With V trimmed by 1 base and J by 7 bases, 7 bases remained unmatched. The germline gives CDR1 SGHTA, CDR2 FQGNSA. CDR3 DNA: TGTGCCAGCAGCTTAGGTACAGGGGGCGAAGGGACCCAGTACTTC. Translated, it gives CASSLGTGGEGTQYF.

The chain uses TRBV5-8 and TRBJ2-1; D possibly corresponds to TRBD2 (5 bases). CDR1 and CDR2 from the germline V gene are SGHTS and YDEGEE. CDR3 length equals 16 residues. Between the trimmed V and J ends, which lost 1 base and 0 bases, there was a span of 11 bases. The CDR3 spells CASSLRRRSSYNEQFF. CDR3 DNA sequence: TGTGCCAGCAGCTTGAGGCGGAGGAGCTCCTACAATGAGCAGTTCTTC.

The CDR3 DNA follows: TGCGCCAGCAGCCAAGGAGCGACTAGCCGTATCACAGATACGCAGTATTTT. Its protein product is CASSQGATSRITDTQYF. The chain carries TRBV4-1 and TRBJ2-3; 7 nucleotides align to TRBD2. V was clipped by 1 base and J by 2 bases; unmatched bases: 9. From germline, CDR1 is MGHRA and CDR2 YSYEKL. There are 17 residues in the CDR3.

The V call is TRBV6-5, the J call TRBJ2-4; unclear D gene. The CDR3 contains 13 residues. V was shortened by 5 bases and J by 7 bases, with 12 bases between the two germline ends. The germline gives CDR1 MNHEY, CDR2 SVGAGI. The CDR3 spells CASSEKALNIQYF. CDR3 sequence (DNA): TGTGCCAGCAGTGAGAAGGCTTTGAACATTCAGTACTTC.

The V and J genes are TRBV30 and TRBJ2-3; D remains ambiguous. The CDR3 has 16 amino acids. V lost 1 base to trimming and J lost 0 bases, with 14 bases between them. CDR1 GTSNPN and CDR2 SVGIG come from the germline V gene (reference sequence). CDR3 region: CAWSDIRKTSTDTQYF. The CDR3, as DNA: TGTGCCTGGAGTGACATCAGAAAGACTAGCACAGATACGCAGTATTTT.

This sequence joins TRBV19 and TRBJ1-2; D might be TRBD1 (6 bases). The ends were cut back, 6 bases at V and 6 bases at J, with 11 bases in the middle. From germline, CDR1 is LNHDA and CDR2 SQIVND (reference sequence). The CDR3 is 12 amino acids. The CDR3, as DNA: TGTGCCAGTAGGTCGACAGGAGATGGCTACACCTTC. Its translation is CASRSTGDGYTF.

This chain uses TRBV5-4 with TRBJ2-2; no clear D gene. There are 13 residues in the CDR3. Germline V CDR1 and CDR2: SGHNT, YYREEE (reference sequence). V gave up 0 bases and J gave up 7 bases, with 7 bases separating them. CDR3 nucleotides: TGTGCCAGCAGCTTGGAATTCGTCGGGGAGCTGTTTTTT. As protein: CASSLEFVGELFF. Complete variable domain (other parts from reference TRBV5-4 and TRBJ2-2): ETGVTQSPTHLIKTRGQQVTLRCSSQSGHNTVSWYQQALGQGPQFIFQYYREEENGRGNFPPRFSGLQFPNYSSELNVNALELDDSALYLCASSLEFVGELFFGEGSRLTVL.

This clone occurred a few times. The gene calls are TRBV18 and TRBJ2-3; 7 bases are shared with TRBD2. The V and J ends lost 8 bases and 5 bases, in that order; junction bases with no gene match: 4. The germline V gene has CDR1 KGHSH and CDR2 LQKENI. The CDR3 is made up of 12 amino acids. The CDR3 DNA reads TGTGCCAGCAGTCGGGAGGAAGATACGCAGTATTTT. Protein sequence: CASSREEDTQYF.

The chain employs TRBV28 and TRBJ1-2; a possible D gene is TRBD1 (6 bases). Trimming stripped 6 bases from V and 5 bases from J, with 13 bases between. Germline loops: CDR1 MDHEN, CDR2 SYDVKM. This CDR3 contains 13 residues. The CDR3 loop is CASSQTTGYGYTF. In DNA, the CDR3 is TGTGCCAGCAGCCAGACGACAGGTTATGGCTACACCTTC.

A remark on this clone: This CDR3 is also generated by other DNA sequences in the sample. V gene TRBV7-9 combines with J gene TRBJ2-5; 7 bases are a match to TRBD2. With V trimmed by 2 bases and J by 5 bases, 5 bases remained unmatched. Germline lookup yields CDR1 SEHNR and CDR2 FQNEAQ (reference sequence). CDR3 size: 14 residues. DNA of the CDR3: TGTGCCAGCAGCTTAACGGGGGGAGCGGAGACCCAGTACTTC. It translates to CASSLTGGAETQYF.

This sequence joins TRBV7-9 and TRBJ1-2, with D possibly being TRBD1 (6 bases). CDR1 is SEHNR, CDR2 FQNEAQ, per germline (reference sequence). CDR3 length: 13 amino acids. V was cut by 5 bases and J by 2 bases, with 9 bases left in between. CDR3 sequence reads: CASSGQSNYGYTF. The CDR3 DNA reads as TGTGCCAGCAGCGGACAGAGCAACTATGGCTACACCTTC. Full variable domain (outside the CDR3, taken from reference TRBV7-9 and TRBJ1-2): DTGVSQNPRHKITKRGQNVTFRCDPISEHNRLYWYRQTLGQGPEFLTYFQNEAQLEKSRLLSDRFSAERPKGSFSTLEIQRTEQGDSAMYLCASSGQSNYGYTFGSGTRLTVV.

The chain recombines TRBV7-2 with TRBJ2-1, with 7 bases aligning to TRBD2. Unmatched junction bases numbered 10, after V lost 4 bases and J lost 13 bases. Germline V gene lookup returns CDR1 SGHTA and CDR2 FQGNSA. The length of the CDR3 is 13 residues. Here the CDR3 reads CASSSDGRGVQFF. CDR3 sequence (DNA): TGTGCCAGCAGCTCTGACGGACGGGGGGTACAGTTCTTC.

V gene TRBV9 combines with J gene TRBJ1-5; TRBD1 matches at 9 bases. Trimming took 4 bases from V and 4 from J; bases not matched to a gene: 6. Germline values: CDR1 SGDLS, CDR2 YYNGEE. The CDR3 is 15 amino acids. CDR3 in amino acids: CASSPGQGMNQPQHF. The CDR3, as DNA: TGTGCCAGCAGCCCAGGACAGGGGATGAATCAGCCCCAGCATTTT. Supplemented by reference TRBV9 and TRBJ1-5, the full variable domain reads DSGVTQTPKHLITATGQRVTLRCSPRSGDLSVYWYQQSLDQGLQFLIQYYNGEERAKGNILERFSAQQFPDLHSELNLSSLELGDSALYFCASSPGQGMNQPQHFGDGTRLSIL.

CDR3: CASSPQGGHTEAFF. The CDR3 nucleotides read TGTGCCAGCAGCCCGCAAGGTGGGCACACTGAAGCTTTCTTT. The chain employs TRBV7-9 and TRBJ1-1; no definite D call. Germline V gene lookup returns CDR1 SEHNR and CDR2 FQNEAQ (reference sequence). With 5 bases removed from V and 3 bases from J, the gap between germline ends came to 13 bases. The CDR3 is 14 amino acids.

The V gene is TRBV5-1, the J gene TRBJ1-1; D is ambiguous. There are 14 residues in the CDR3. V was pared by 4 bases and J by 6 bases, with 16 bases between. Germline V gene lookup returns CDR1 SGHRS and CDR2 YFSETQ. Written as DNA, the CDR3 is TGCGCCAGCAGCCAGTATTCTTCCGCGGCTGAAGCTTTCTTT. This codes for CASSQYSSAAEAFF.

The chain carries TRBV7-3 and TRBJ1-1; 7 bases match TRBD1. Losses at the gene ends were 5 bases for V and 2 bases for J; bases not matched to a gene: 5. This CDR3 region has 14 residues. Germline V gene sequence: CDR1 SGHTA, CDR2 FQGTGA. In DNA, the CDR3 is TGTGCCAGCAGCCAGGGGACAGCTAACACTGAAGCTTTCTTT. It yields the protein CASSQGTANTEAFF. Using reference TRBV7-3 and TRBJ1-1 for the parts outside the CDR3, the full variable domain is GAGVSQTPSNKVTEKGKYVELRCDPISGHTALYWYRQSLGQGPEFLIYFQGTGAADDSGLPNDRFFAVRPEGSVSTLKIQRTERGDSAVYLCASSQGTANTEAFFGQGTRLTVV.

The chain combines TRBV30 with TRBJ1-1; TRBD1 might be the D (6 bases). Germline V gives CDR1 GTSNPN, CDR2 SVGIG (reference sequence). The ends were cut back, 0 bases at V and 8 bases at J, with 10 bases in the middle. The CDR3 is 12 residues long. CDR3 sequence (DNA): TGTGCCTGGAGTGTACAGGGCCTAGAAGCTTTCTTT. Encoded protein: CAWSVQGLEAFF.

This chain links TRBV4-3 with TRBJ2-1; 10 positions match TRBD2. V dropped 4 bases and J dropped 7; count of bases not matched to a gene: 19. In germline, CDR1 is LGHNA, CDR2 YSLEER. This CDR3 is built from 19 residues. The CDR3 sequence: CASSPRFPSGTSEWNEQFF. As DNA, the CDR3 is TGCGCCAGCAGCCCTCGCTTCCCCTCCGGGACTAGCGAGTGGAATGAGCAGTTCTTC.

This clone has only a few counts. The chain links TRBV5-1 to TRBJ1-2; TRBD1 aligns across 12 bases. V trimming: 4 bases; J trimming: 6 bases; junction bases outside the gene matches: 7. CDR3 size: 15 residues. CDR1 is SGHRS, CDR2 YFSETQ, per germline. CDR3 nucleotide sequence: TGCGCCAGCAGCGGAACGGGACAGGGGGCGCATGGCTACACCTTC. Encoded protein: CASSGTGQGAHGYTF.

CDR3 protein: CASSPREGGNTEAFF. CDR3 bases: TGCGCCAGCAGCCCCAGGGAGGGAGGGAACACTGAAGCTTTCTTT. The V call is TRBV5-1, the J call TRBJ1-1; weak D call: TRBD1 (5 bases). CDR1 is SGHRS, CDR2 YFSETQ, per germline. The CDR3 is made up of 15 amino acids. V lost 4 bases and J lost 1, with 14 bases in between.

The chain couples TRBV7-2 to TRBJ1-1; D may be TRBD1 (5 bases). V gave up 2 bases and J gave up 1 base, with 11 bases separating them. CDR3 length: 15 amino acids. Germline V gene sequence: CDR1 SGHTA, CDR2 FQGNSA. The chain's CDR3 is CASSLNGAKNTEAFF. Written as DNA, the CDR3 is TGTGCCAGCAGCTTAAATGGGGCCAAGAACACTGAAGCTTTCTTT.

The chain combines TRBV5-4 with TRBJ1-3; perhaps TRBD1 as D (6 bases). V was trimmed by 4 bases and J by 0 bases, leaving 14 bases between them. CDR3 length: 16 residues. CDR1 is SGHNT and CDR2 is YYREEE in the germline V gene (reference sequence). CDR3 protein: CASSLGAPNSGNTIYF. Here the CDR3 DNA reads TGTGCCAGCAGCCTGGGGGCGCCCAACTCTGGAAACACCATATATTTT.

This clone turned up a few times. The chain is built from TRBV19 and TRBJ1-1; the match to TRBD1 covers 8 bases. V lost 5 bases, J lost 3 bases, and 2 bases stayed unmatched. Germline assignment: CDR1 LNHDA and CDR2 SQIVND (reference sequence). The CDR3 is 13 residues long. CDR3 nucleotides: TGTGCCAGTAGTCAGGACAGGGACACTGAAGCTTTCTTT. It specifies CASSQDRDTEAFF. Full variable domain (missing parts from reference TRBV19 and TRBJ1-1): DGGITQSPKYLFRKEGQNVTLSCEQNLNHDAMYWYRQDPGQGLRLIYYSQIVNDFQKGDIAEGYSVSREKKESFPLTVTSAQKNPTAFYLCASSQDRDTEAFFGQGTRLTVV.

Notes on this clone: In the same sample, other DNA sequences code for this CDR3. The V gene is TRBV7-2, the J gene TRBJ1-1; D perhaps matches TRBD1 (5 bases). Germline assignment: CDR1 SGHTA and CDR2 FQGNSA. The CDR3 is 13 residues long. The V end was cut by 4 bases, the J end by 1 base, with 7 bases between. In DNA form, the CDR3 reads TGTGCCAGCAGCTCCGACAGGAACACTGAAGCTTTCTTT. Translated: CASSSDRNTEAFF.

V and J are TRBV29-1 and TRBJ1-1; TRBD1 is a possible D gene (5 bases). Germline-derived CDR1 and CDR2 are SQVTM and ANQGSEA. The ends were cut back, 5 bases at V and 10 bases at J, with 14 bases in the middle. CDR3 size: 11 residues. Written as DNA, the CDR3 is TGCAGCGTTTCTCTGGGGGGGGGAGCTTTCTTT. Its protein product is CSVSLGGGAFF. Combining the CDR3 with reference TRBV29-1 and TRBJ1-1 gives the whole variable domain SAVISQKPSRDICQRGTSLTIQCQVDSQVTMMFWYRQQPGQSLTLIATANQGSEATYESGFVIDKFPISRPNLTFSTLTVSNMSPEDSSIYLCSVSLGGGAFFGQGTRLTVV.